The rows below give T cell receptor beta chains drawn from one sample of a study of identical twins. TCRdb redid the calling of the 5' RACE reads with MiXCR, one entry per CDR3 protein. The table records more than 650,000 distinct CDR3 sequences, roughly 6.2% of them present only once. The sequenced sample consisted of naive T cells sorted from blood. These receptors originate from a man between 18 and 35 years old in good health. The CDR3 runs from the conserved cysteine through the conserved F or W. The D gene is left open where the match is weak. Rows may omit the clone size; those that give it use once, few, many or a size class.

CDR3 DNA	CDR3 protein	V gene	J gene	D gene	clone size
TGTGCCAGCAGCTTATCCGGGGTCTATGGCTACACCTTC	CASSLSGVYGYTF	TRBV5-6	TRBJ1-2	.	many
TGTGCCAGCAGCTTGGGAGCGGGAGGCCAAGAGACCCAGTACTTC	CASSLGAGGQETQYF	TRBV11-2	TRBJ2-5	TRBD2	many
TGTGCCAGCAGTTCCACCGACAGCTCCTACGAGCAGTACTTC	CASSSTDSSYEQYF	TRBV28	TRBJ2-7	.	many
TGCGCCAGCAGCCTACAGGGATCCTCTGGAAACACCATATATTTT	CASSLQGSSGNTIYF	TRBV5-1	TRBJ1-3	.	many
TGTGCCAGCAGTCTGGGACTCGGAAACACCATATATTTT	CASSLGLGNTIYF	TRBV12-3/TRBV12-4	TRBJ1-3	.	many
TGTGCCAGCAGTGAAGGAACCGCCGGGACTGTCTATGGCTACACCTTC	CASSEGTAGTVYGYTF	TRBV6-1	TRBJ1-2	.	.
TGTGCCAGCACTCCGGGACAGCCTTCCACTGAAGCTTTCTTT	CASTPGQPSTEAFF	TRBV7-9	TRBJ1-1	TRBD1	.
TGCGCCAGCAGCTCAGGACTAGCGGGAGGCAAATTCGCAGATACGCAGTATTTT	CASSSGLAGGKFADTQYF	TRBV5-1	TRBJ2-3	TRBD2	many
TGTGCCAGCATCCCACCGGGGGATGAAGCTTTCTTT	CASIPPGDEAFF	TRBV2	TRBJ1-1	.	.
TGTGCCAGCACGTTAGCGGTTGACACCGGGGAGCTGTTTTTT	CASTLAVDTGELFF	TRBV7-9	TRBJ2-2	.	many
TGCAGTGCTAGAGAATGGTTAGTGACTAGCGGGATTGAAGATGAGCAGTTCTTC	CSAREWLVTSGIEDEQFF	TRBV20-1	TRBJ2-1	TRBD2	many
TGCGCCAGCAGCTTGGAGCAAAGCGGGAGGTGGTATTTT	CASSLEQSGRWYF	TRBV5-1	TRBJ2-3	TRBD2	many
TGCAGTGCCCCGGGACAGCTGAATTCACCCCTCCACTTT	CSAPGQLNSPLHF	TRBV20-1	TRBJ1-6	TRBD1	many
TGTGCCAGCAGCCAATCAGTTGCAACTAATGAAAAACTGTTTTTT	CASSQSVATNEKLFF	TRBV7-2	TRBJ1-4	.	many
TGTGCCAGCAGCTTTGGGGGGTCGGGTAATGAAAAACTGTTTTTT	CASSFGGSGNEKLFF	TRBV11-2	TRBJ1-4	.	.
TGTGCCAGCAGTGACAGGGGGGGTCAGCCCCAGCATTTT	CASSDRGGQPQHF	TRBV12-3/TRBV12-4	TRBJ1-5	TRBD1	many
TGCGCCAGCAGCTTGGATGGGGAATGGGAGCAGTACTTC	CASSLDGEWEQYF	TRBV5-1	TRBJ2-7	.	many
TGTGCCAGCAGCCCCCAAGGTGGAAACACTGAAGCTTTCTTT	CASSPQGGNTEAFF	TRBV7-6	TRBJ1-1	.	many
TGTGCCAGCAGCGTGAAGGGCAATGAGCAGTTCTTC	CASSVKGNEQFF	TRBV27	TRBJ2-1	.	many
TGTGCCAGCAGTTACTATGGCGGGGCGGCCGAAAAACTGTTTTTT	CASSYYGGAAEKLFF	TRBV6-5	TRBJ1-4	.	few
TGTGCCAGCAGTGAGGGAGGGAACACTGAAGCTTTCTTT	CASSEGGNTEAFF	TRBV2	TRBJ1-1	.	few
TGTGCCAGCACCCAAGGGTCCAGGGGGCCTGGAAACACCATATATTTT	CASTQGSRGPGNTIYF	TRBV6-1	TRBJ1-3	TRBD1	few
TGTGCCACCAGCAGTCCCGGGTCCGAGGGGGAGACCCAGTACTTC	CATSSPGSEGETQYF	TRBV15	TRBJ2-5	.	many
TGCGCCAGCAGCCCAATGCCCGGGCTAGAAGCTTTCTTT	CASSPMPGLEAFF	TRBV5-1	TRBJ1-1	.	.
TGTGCCACCAGTGATTTCCGGACTAGGGACGAGCAGTACTTC	CATSDFRTRDEQYF	TRBV24-1	TRBJ2-7	TRBD2	many
TGTGCCAACCTTTATAGGGGGGCAGATACGCAGTATTTT	CANLYRGADTQYF	TRBV25-1	TRBJ2-3	.	many
TGCGCCAGCAGCAGAGCGGGAGTGAGCCAAGAGACCCAGTACTTC	CASSRAGVSQETQYF	TRBV4-1	TRBJ2-5	TRBD2	few
TGCGCCAGCAGCTTTACAGGGGTTTTCACTGAAGCTTTCTTT	CASSFTGVFTEAFF	TRBV5-1	TRBJ1-1	TRBD1	few
TGTGCCAGCAGTTTGCGCAGGGACACTGAAGCTTTCTTT	CASSLRRDTEAFF	TRBV12-3/TRBV12-4	TRBJ1-1	.	many
TGTGCCAGCAGCCGAAAACACTACAATGAGCAGTTCTTC	CASSRKHYNEQFF	TRBV3-1	TRBJ2-1	.	many
TGCAGTGCAAGACGGGACGACACAGATACGCAGTATTTT	CSARRDDTDTQYF	TRBV20-1	TRBJ2-3	.	many
TGCAGTGCTAGAGAGGGCGACCTCTCTAGCACAGATACGCAGTATTTT	CSAREGDLSSTDTQYF	TRBV20-1	TRBJ2-3	.	many
TGCAGCGTTGAAGTCGGGATCCACCCGGCCGGGGAGCTGTTTTTT	CSVEVGIHPAGELFF	TRBV29-1	TRBJ2-2	.	many
TGTGCCAGCAGTGCTGGGACGGCCGAGCAGTACTTC	CASSAGTAEQYF	TRBV25-1	TRBJ2-7	.	.
TGTGCCAGCAGCCCCCGGGCAGGGGGGAAGGAGACCCAGTACTTC	CASSPRAGGKETQYF	TRBV12-3/TRBV12-4	TRBJ2-5	.	few
TGTGCCAGTAGTATATCCGGGACGGAACTCTACGAGCAGTACTTC	CASSISGTELYEQYF	TRBV19	TRBJ2-7	.	few
TGTGCCGGTCCTCTAGCGGAATCCTACGAGCAGTACTTC	CAGPLAESYEQYF	TRBV27	TRBJ2-7	TRBD2	few
TGTGCCAGCAGTTCCTCCCCGATGCTAGCTGGCGAGCAGTACTTC	CASSSSPMLAGEQYF	TRBV12-3/TRBV12-4	TRBJ2-7	.	many
TGCGCCAGCAGCGTAGATACTGAGCAGTTCTTC	CASSVDTEQFF	TRBV9	TRBJ2-1	.	few
TGTGCCAGCAGTGAAAAACTAGCGGGAGTAGTAGAGACCCAGTACTTC	CASSEKLAGVVETQYF	TRBV2	TRBJ2-5	TRBD2	few
TGTGCCAGCAGTGCTTTGACAGGGACGAACACTGAAGCTTTCTTT	CASSALTGTNTEAFF	TRBV12-3/TRBV12-4	TRBJ1-1	TRBD1	many
TGTGCCACCAGTGATTTGGGACAGAAATACAATGAGCAGTTCTTC	CATSDLGQKYNEQFF	TRBV24-1	TRBJ2-1	.	.
TGTGCCAGCAGCCCTCACTTGACAAAGCTAACCGGGGAGCTGTTTTTT	CASSPHLTKLTGELFF	TRBV14	TRBJ2-2	.	many
TGTGCCAGCGCCAGAATCGGGACTAACTATGGCTACACCTTC	CASARIGTNYGYTF	TRBV7-2	TRBJ1-2	.	few
TGCGCCAGCAGCGGGACGTCCCAAGAGACCCAGTACTTC	CASSGTSQETQYF	TRBV5-1	TRBJ2-5	.	few
TGTGCCAGCAGCCAAGCCGGACAGGGGGCGAAGACAGATACGCAGTATTTT	CASSQAGQGAKTDTQYF	TRBV4-2	TRBJ2-3	TRBD1	many
TGTGCCAGCAGTTACTCTAACAGTTACTACACTGAAGCTTTCTTT	CASSYSNSYYTEAFF	TRBV6-5	TRBJ1-1	.	many
TGTGCCAGCAGTCCCGACAGGGTGACTGGCTACACCTTC	CASSPDRVTGYTF	TRBV27	TRBJ1-2	TRBD1	.
TGCAGTGCTATATCCTCAGGGGTAAGCACAGATACGCAGTATTTT	CSAISSGVSTDTQYF	TRBV20-1	TRBJ2-3	.	.
TGTGCCAGCAGCCCACGACAGAGAACCTACGAGCAGTACTTC	CASSPRQRTYEQYF	TRBV7-2	TRBJ2-7	.	.